Below are 24 T cell receptor beta chains sequenced from a single sample in a study of blood T cells in healthy people across ages. A second roughly 6 to 11 cycle PCR used barcoded and J-beta primers. Via MiXCR, TCRdb re-called the 5' RACE reads, giving one row per CDR3 protein. The profile shows almost 550,000 distinct CDR3 sequences, 24% of them singletons. This same sample was also taken into another study, of T cells of mothers and their children.

Sequencing was carried out using blood. These receptors all stem from a boy younger than 18 in good health.

This clonotype was detected only a few times. The gene calls are TRBV4-1 and TRBJ1-3; D is unresolved. V shed 1 base and J shed 2 bases, with 9 bases lying between them. Germline V lookup: CDR1 MGHRA, CDR2 YSYEKL. The CDR3 is 15 residues long. The CDR3 coding sequence is TGCGCCAGCAGCCAAGCGGGGAACCCTGGAAACACCATATATTTT. Its translation: CASSQAGNPGNTIYF.

This clonotype occurred a few times. The chain employs TRBV30 and TRBJ1-5, with 8 bases lining up with TRBD1. Germline values: CDR1 GTSNPN, CDR2 SVGIG (reference sequence). V lost 0 bases to trimming and J lost 6 bases; unmatched junction nucleotides: 7. The CDR3 extends over 15 amino acids. This CDR3 is CAWSVGGTGFQPQHF. In DNA, the CDR3 is TGTGCCTGGAGTGTCGGTGGGACAGGATTTCAGCCCCAGCATTTT.

DNA for the CDR3: TGTGCCAGCAGTTTGGTCTCCGGGGGACAGTACTTC. Translation gives CASSLVSGGQYF. This chain connects TRBV28 to TRBJ2-7, with a weak D call TRBD2 (6 bases). CDR1 is MDHEN, CDR2 SYDVKM, per germline. V was clipped by 3 bases and J by 10 bases, with 13 bases between them. The CDR3 runs to 12 residues.

This clonotype was seen at least ten times. The chain is built from TRBV7-2 and TRBJ2-1; tentative D call: TRBD2 (5 bases). Trimming removed 3 bases at V and 7 bases at J, with 13 bases between. The CDR3 extends over 14 amino acids. CDR1 and CDR2 from the germline V gene are SGHTA and FQGNSA. The CDR3 sequence is CASSFRGEHNEQFF. In DNA form, the CDR3 reads TGTGCCAGCAGCTTCCGTGGGGAGCATAATGAGCAGTTCTTC.

This clonotype has more than one count but fewer than ten. The chain combines TRBV7-3 with TRBJ2-5; TRBD2 matches 9 bases. Per the germline V gene, CDR1 is SGHTA and CDR2 is FQGTGA. This CDR3 is 16 amino acids long. The J segment lost 1 base and the V segment lost 2 bases, leaving 5 bases of the junction unmatched. CDR3 bases: TGTGCCAGCAGCTTAGGCGGACTAGCGAGCCAAGAGACCCAGTACTTC. This gives the protein CASSLGGLASQETQYF. Full variable domain (missing parts from reference TRBV7-3 and TRBJ2-5): GAGVSQTPSNKVTEKGKYVELRCDPISGHTALYWYRQSLGQGPEFLIYFQGTGAADDSGLPNDRFFAVRPEGSVSTLKIQRTERGDSAVYLCASSLGGLASQETQYFGPGTRLLVL.

This clonotype was observed a handful of times. CDR3 residues: CASSYQTGGAGGYTF. For the CDR3, the DNA is TGTGCCAGCAGTTACCAGACAGGGGGCGCGGGCGGCTACACCTTC. This chain links TRBV6-5 with TRBJ1-2; TRBD1 aligns across 10 bases. V shed 2 bases and J 8 bases; nucleotides not matched to a gene: 8. Germline CDR1 MNHEY, CDR2 SVGAGI. The CDR3 length is 15 residues.

The chain couples TRBV4-1 to TRBJ2-3; weak D call: TRBD2 (6 bases). V lost 1 base to trimming and J lost 2 bases, with 13 bases between them. The CDR3 extends over 16 amino acids. The germline CDR1 and CDR2 sequences are MGHRA and YSYEKL. CDR3 amino acids: CASSQVIAASTDTQYF. As DNA, the CDR3 is TGCGCCAGCAGCCAAGTAATAGCGGCCTCCACAGATACGCAGTATTTT.

In its sample, this clonotype was seen a few times. The gene calls are TRBV5-1 and TRBJ2-7; D uncertain. CDR1 is SGHRS and CDR2 is YFSETQ in the germline V gene. The CDR3 loop spans 13 amino acids. The V gene lost 1 base and the J gene lost 3 bases, with 8 bases spanning the gap. CDR3 protein: CASSLTPGYEQYF. In DNA, the CDR3 is TGCGCCAGCAGCTTGACCCCTGGCTACGAGCAGTACTTC.

V and J are TRBV5-4 and TRBJ2-5; D may be TRBD1 (5 bases). V was pared by 0 bases and J by 5 bases, with 26 bases between. From germline, CDR1 is SGHNT and CDR2 YYREEE (reference sequence). The CDR3 length is 19 residues. CDR3 residues: CASSLGLNMGLGSGETQYF. CDR3 in DNA: TGTGCCAGCAGCTTGGGGTTGAATATGGGGCTTGGCAGTGGGGAGACCCAGTACTTC.

The rearrangement links TRBV29-1 to TRBJ2-3; either TRBD1 or TRBD2 may fit D (5 bases each). Looked up from germline, CDR1 is SQVTM and CDR2 is ANQGSEA. The CDR3 has 19 residues. Deletions cut 4 bases from V and 0 bases from J, with 26 bases between. CDR3 nucleotide sequence: TGCAGCGTTGTGTGGGACCTTACCCCGTCCTATAATAGCACAGATACGCAGTATTTT. The encoded protein is CSVVWDLTPSYNSTDTQYF.

The chain recombines TRBV5-6 with TRBJ2-7; 8 bases fit TRBD1. The germline gives CDR1 SGHDT, CDR2 YYEEEE. This CDR3 has 15 amino acids. Losses at the gene ends were 1 base for V and 2 bases for J; bases not matched to a gene: 5. The DNA of the CDR3 is TGTGCCAGCAGCTTGCCCGGCAGGGGGCCCTACGAGCAGTACTTC. Translation: CASSLPGRGPYEQYF.

The V gene is TRBV5-1, the J gene TRBJ2-3; perhaps TRBD2 as D (5 bases). Trimming cost V 3 bases and J 0 bases, with 14 bases left between them. The CDR3 is 16 residues long. The germline V gene encodes CDR1 SGHRS and CDR2 YFSETQ. The CDR3 sequence is CASSSEVRPSTDTQYF. The CDR3 DNA is TGCGCCAGCAGCTCGGAGGTTCGTCCTAGCACAGATACGCAGTATTTT. The full variable domain, completed using reference TRBV5-1 and TRBJ2-3, is KAGVTQTPRYLIKTRGQQVTLSCSPISGHRSVSWYQQTPGQGLQFLFEYFSETQRNKGNFPGRFSGRQFSNSRSEMNVSTLELGDSALYLCASSSEVRPSTDTQYFGPGTRLTVL.

The chain recombines TRBV7-9 with TRBJ2-5; 8 nucleotides line up with TRBD2. The DNA matches TRBJ2-1 better at its end, which makes the J call doubtful. Germline-derived CDR1 and CDR2 are SEHNR and FQNEAQ (reference sequence). CDR3 size: 15 residues. For the CDR3, the DNA is TGTGCCAGCAGCTCCATAGCGGGAACCAATGAAGGGCAGTTCTTC. It specifies CASSSIAGTNEGQFF.

In its sample, this clonotype was seen a few times. The chain links TRBV27 to TRBJ1-1; a possible D gene is TRBD1 (5 bases). The CDR3 extends over 13 amino acids. Per the germline V gene, CDR1 is MNHEY and CDR2 is SMNVEV (reference sequence). V lost 5 bases and J lost 4, with 11 bases in between. CDR3 in DNA: TGTGCCAGCAGTGGGGGACCGGGCACTGAAGCTTTCTTT. Its protein product is CASSGGPGTEAFF.

This clonotype appeared a few times. The CDR3, as DNA: TGTGCCAGCAGCATGAGGACAGGGTGGTCCTACAATGAGCAGTTCTTC. Amino acid sequence: CASSMRTGWSYNEQFF. This chain connects TRBV7-2 to TRBJ2-1, with 8 nucleotides matching TRBD1. The germline V gene has CDR1 SGHTA and CDR2 FQGNSA. The CDR3 runs 16 residues. J gave up 1 base and V 5 bases, and 7 bases lay outside the gene matches. The variable domain in full, completed from reference TRBV7-2 and TRBJ2-1, reads GAGVSQSPSNKVTEKGKDVELRCDPISGHTALYWYRQSLGQGLEFLIYFQGNSAPDKSGLPSDRFSAERTGGSVSTLTIQRTQQEDSAVYLCASSMRTGWSYNEQFFGPGTRLTVL.

This clonotype has only a few counts. The rearrangement joins TRBV5-1 to TRBJ2-3; TRBD2 matches 10 bases. The CDR3 totals 14 residues. Germline-derived CDR1 and CDR2 are SGHRS and YFSETQ. V lost 4 bases and J lost 5; bases outside the gene matches: 4. In nucleotides, the CDR3 is TGCGCCAGCAGCCCCCTAGCGGGAGAAGATACGCAGTATTTT. Protein product: CASSPLAGEDTQYF.

This clonotype has more than one count but fewer than ten. The J gene is TRBJ1-2, the V gene TRBV9, with 8 bases that match TRBD1. This CDR3 is built from 15 residues. The germline CDR1 and CDR2 sequences are SGDLS and YYNGEE. J gave up 6 bases and V 9 bases, and 16 bases lay outside the gene matches. The CDR3, as DNA: TGTGCCAACAATTACGGTCGGGGACAGGACAATGGCTACACCTTC. The encoded protein is CANNYGRGQDNGYTF. The full variable domain, with the rest looked up from reference TRBV9 and TRBJ1-2, is DSGVTQTPKHLITATGQRVTLRCSPRSGDLSVYWYQQSLDQGLQFLIQYYNGEERAKGNILERFSAQQFPDLHSELNLSSLELGDSALYFCANNYGRGQDNGYTFGSGTRLTVV.

J is TRBJ2-2 and V is TRBV25-1; 11 bases map to TRBD2. J gave up 3 bases and V 5 bases, and 5 bases lay outside the gene matches. This CDR3 comprises 16 residues. CDR1 and CDR2 (germline): MGHDK, SYGVNS. CDR3 residues: CASSPLGLADTGELFF. The CDR3 DNA reads as TGTGCCAGCAGTCCCTTGGGACTAGCGGACACCGGGGAGCTGTTTTTT. The whole variable domain, remainder taken from reference TRBV25-1 and TRBJ2-2, is EADIYQTPRYLVIGTGKKITLECSQTMGHDKMYWYQQDPGMELHLIHYSYGVNSTEKGDLSSESTVSRIRTEHFPLTLESARPSHTSQYLCASSPLGLADTGELFFGEGSRLTVL.

The chain is built from TRBV13 and TRBJ1-2; 9 bases are shared with TRBD1. The CDR3 length is 17 residues. Germline CDR1 is PRHDT and CDR2 is FYEKMQ (reference sequence). J was trimmed by 0 bases and V by 8 bases; bases with no gene match: 13. CDR3 DNA sequence: TGTGCCAGCGGGACGGGGACAGGGATTGAGACTAACTATGGCTACACCTTC. Its protein product is CASGTGTGIETNYGYTF.

This clonotype was counted between two and nine times. The J gene is TRBJ2-5, the V gene TRBV7-8; TRBD2 agrees at 16 bases. V was pared by 0 bases and J by 4 bases, with 5 bases of the junction left unmatched. CDR1 and CDR2 from the germline V gene are SGHVS and FQNEAQ. This CDR3 spans 18 amino acids. DNA for the CDR3: TGTGCCAGCAGCTTAGCGGGACTAGCGGGGGGGCGGGGAGAGACCCAGTACTTC. It specifies CASSLAGLAGGRGETQYF.

The rearrangement links TRBV20-1 to TRBJ2-2, with D possibly TRBD1 on 6 matching bases. CDR1 is DFQATT and CDR2 is SNEGSKA in the germline V gene (reference sequence). CDR3 length: 14 residues. CDR3 coding DNA: TGCAGCGTAGTGAGGGGGAGGAACACCGGGGAGCTGTTTTTT. As protein: CSVVRGRNTGELFF.

As regards this clonotype: A read error is possible here, since a much larger clone lies one base away. J is TRBJ2-7 and V is TRBV5-1, with D tentatively TRBD2 (5 bases). The length of the CDR3 is 12 residues. Germline V gives CDR1 SGHRS, CDR2 YFSETQ. The CDR3 bases are TGCGCCTGCAGCTTTAGAGGGTACGAGCAGTACTTC. As protein: CACSFRGYEQYF. Variable domain in full (rest from reference TRBV5-1 and TRBJ2-7): KAGVTQTPRYLIKTRGQQVTLSCSPISGHRSVSWYQQTPGQGLQFLFEYFSETQRNKGNFPGRFSGRQFSNSRSEMNVSTLELGDSALYLCACSFRGYEQYFGPGTRLTVT.

This clonotype was observed a handful of times. The junction does not match germline at one end; this may be a read error. The chain has TRBV19 and TRBJ2-7; D possibly corresponds to TRBD1 (5 bases). Germline V gene lookup returns CDR1 LNHDA and CDR2 SQIVND (reference sequence). The CDR3 is made up of 13 amino acids. The CDR3 coding sequence is TGTGCCAGTAATATAGATAGGGGCTACGAGCAGTACTTC. Translation gives CASNIDRGYEQYF.

The rearrangement joins TRBV29-1 to TRBJ2-5; D may be TRBD2 (5 bases). The length of the CDR3 is 10 residues. V was shortened by 8 bases and J by 9 bases, with 13 bases between the two germline ends. Germline-derived CDR1 and CDR2 are SQVTM and ANQGSEA. As DNA, the CDR3 is TGCAGCTGCGGACTTGAGGCCCAGTACTTC. Translation: CSCGLEAQYF.